This is a list of T cell receptor beta chains from one sample in a study of beta chain features in type 1 diabetes. Assay used: immunoSEQ multiplex PCR; TCRdb lists only in-frame clones, some missing. The sample has roughly 350,000 clones; 9.6% are singletons. Material: central memory CD4+ T cells from blood. The receptors were gathered from a man aged 25-45 years with type 1 diabetes. The CDR3 runs from the conserved cysteine through the conserved F or W. The order of the fields is V gene, J gene, clone size, D gene, CDR3 DNA, CDR3 protein. D genes are given only for firm matches. Clone sizes are given selectively: once, few, many, or a class where the clone is expanded.

TRBV18,TRBJ1-4,-,TRBD1,TGTGCCAGCTCGCAGGGGGCGACTAATGAAAAACTGTTTTTT,CASSQGATNEKLFF
TRBV29-1,TRBJ1-2,few,-,TGCAGCGCCGGGCAACGAAACTATGGCTACACCTTC,CSAGQRNYGYTF
TRBV30,TRBJ2-7,many,-,TGTGCCTGGAGTGTCGCGTTTTACTACGAGCAGTACTTC,CAWSVAFYYEQYF
TRBV19,TRBJ2-2,many,TRBD2,TGTGCCAGTAGTATGTCTCTAGCGGTTTCCGGGGAGCTGTTTTTT,CASSMSLAVSGELFF
TRBV14,TRBJ1-5,-,-,TGTGCCAGCAGCCAAGGAACGCGTCAGCCCCAGCATTTT,CASSQGTRQPQHF
TRBV7-2,TRBJ1-2,-,TRBD1,TGTGCCAGCAGCTCGGGACAGAACTATGGCTACACCTTC,CASSSGQNYGYTF
TRBV25-1,TRBJ1-4,few,TRBD1,TGTGCCAGCAGTCCCCAATGGGGACAGGGTGGTGAAAAACTGTTTTTT,CASSPQWGQGGEKLFF
TRBV7-2,TRBJ2-7,few,TRBD1,TGTGCCATTACGACAGGGGGCGGCTACGAGCAGTACTTC,CAITTGGGYEQYF
TRBV11-2,TRBJ2-7,-,-,TGTGCCAGCAGCTTAGGAGCCGGGTCCCGGGGGGAGCAGTACTTC,CASSLGAGSRGEQYF
TRBV7-3,TRBJ2-3,-,-,TGTGCCAGCAGCTCGTACGGTGATACGCAGTATTTT,CASSSYGDTQYF
TRBV5-1,TRBJ1-1,-,-,TGCGCCAGCAGCTTGATTGAGCTCAGGGCTGAAGCTTTCTTT,CASSLIELRAEAFF
TRBV5-1,TRBJ2-5,-,-,TGCGCCAGCAGTGAGCGCGGTGGGCAAGAGACCCAGTACTTC,CASSERGGQETQYF
TRBV28,TRBJ1-2,-,-,TGTGCCAGCAGTTTAGGGCAGGGAGGTGGCTACACCTTC,CASSLGQGGGYTF
TRBV7-9,TRBJ1-2,-,-,TGCGCCAGCATCTTTGGGGAATGGAACTATGGCTACACCTTC,CASIFGEWNYGYTF
TRBV7-9,TRBJ2-2,-,TRBD2,TGTGCCAGTGGGGGAGCGGGACGCACCGGGGAGCTGTTTTTT,CASGGAGRTGELFF
TRBV28,TRBJ2-3,many,-,TGTGCCAGCAGTTTTAAAATGGATACGCAGTATTTT,CASSFKMDTQYF
TRBV28,TRBJ1-4,-,TRBD1,TGTGCCAGCAGTTTACAGGGGGTGGGTGAAAAACTGTTTTTT,CASSLQGVGEKLFF
TRBV29-1,TRBJ1-1,few,-,TGCAGCGGACGGGACGGGATAAACACTGAAGCTTTCTTT,CSGRDGINTEAFF
TRBV7-2,TRBJ2-5,-,TRBD1,TGTGCCAGCAGCCGAGGACAGGATCGAGAGACCCAGTACTTC,CASSRGQDRETQYF
TRBV6-1,TRBJ2-3,few,-,TGTGCCAGCAGCTTTTGGACAGATACGCAGTATTTT,CASSFWTDTQYF
TRBV11-2,TRBJ1-2,few,-,TGTGCCAGCAGCTTAACATCTGATGGCTACACCTTC,CASSLTSDGYTF
TRBV7-8,TRBJ2-1,few,TRBD2,TGTGCCAGCAGCTTTCCCAGCGGGAGGGCCGGGACCTACAATGAGCAGTTCTTC,CASSFPSGRAGTYNEQFF
TRBV7-2,TRBJ2-1,few,TRBD2,TGTGCCAGCAGCATTGGAATGGCGGGAGGGTTTGAGCAGTTCTTC,CASSIGMAGGFEQFF
TRBV5-4,TRBJ1-6,few,-,TGTGCCAGCAGGTCGGACGGCGGGGGCTCACCCCTCCACTTT,CASRSDGGGSPLHF
TRBV7-2,TRBJ2-5,few,-,TGTGCCAGCAGCTTACGCCCCGGCCAAGAGACCCAGTACTTC,CASSLRPGQETQYF
TRBV5-1,TRBJ2-7,-,-,TGCGCCAGCAGCAGGGACGGGCGACGAGATTACGAGCAGTACTTC,CASSRDGRRDYEQYF
TRBV15,TRBJ1-2,-,-,TGTGCCACCAGCGTGGGGGCTCGGGGCTACACCTTC,CATSVGARGYTF
TRBV6-5,TRBJ2-3,few,-,TGTGCCAGCAGTCCCTCCGCGGGAGATACGCAGTATTTT,CASSPSAGDTQYF
TRBV19,TRBJ2-7,few,-,TGTGCCAGTAGTAACGGGAGTCCGGCACTCTACGAGCAGTACTTC,CASSNGSPALYEQYF
TRBV6-5,TRBJ1-1,few,-,TGTGCCAGCAGTTACTCGTTGTTGACAGTCGGCCAAGCTTTCTTT,CASSYSLLTVGQAFF
TRBV19,TRBJ1-5,few,-,TGTGCCAGTAGTATAGTGACGGGCAATCAGCCCCAGCATTTT,CASSIVTGNQPQHF
TRBV28,TRBJ1-4,-,-,TGTGCCAGCAGTTGGGGAGGGAATGAAAAACTGTTTTTT,CASSWGGNEKLFF
TRBV4-3,TRBJ2-3,-,-,TGCGCCAGCAGCCTACAGGGAAGTGGCACAGATACGCAGTATTTT,CASSLQGSGTDTQYF
TRBV7-9,TRBJ1-1,-,-,TGTGCCAGCAGCTTAGACCCAAGAGTTCAGGACACTGAAGCTTTCTTT,CASSLDPRVQDTEAFF
TRBV7-2,TRBJ2-1,few,TRBD1,TGTGCCAGCAGCTCGGACAGGGGTGGGGGTGAGCAGTTCTTC,CASSSDRGGGEQFF
TRBV5-8,TRBJ2-4,-,-,TGTGCCAGCAGCTTGGGGGGCCTAGCCAAAAACATTCAGTACTTC,CASSLGGLAKNIQYF
TRBV7-9,TRBJ2-2,-,-,TGTGCCAGCATCACGACCGGGGAGCTGTTTTTT,CASITTGELFF
TRBV2,TRBJ1-1,many,TRBD1,TGTGCCAGCAGCCAACAGGGGAGAACTGAAGCTTTCTTT,CASSQQGRTEAFF
TRBV19,TRBJ2-1,many,-,TGTGCCAGTAGTATAGAGGGATCCACCTCCCCTCTACATGAGCAGTTCTTC,CASSIEGSTSPLHEQFF
TRBV11-2,TRBJ2-7,few,-,TGTGCCAGCAGCCCCTCGGGCTACGAGCAGTACTTC,CASSPSGYEQYF
TRBV28,TRBJ1-3,few,-,TGTGCCAGCAGTTTCGCTTCAGGGTTGGACGGAAACACCATATATTTT,CASSFASGLDGNTIYF
TRBV5-1,TRBJ2-5,-,TRBD1,TGCGCCAGCAGCACACAGGGGAAGATGGAGACCCAGTACTTC,CASSTQGKMETQYF
TRBV7-3,TRBJ1-2,-,-,TGTGCCAGCAGCCTGGGGGCCGGGTTGGGTGGCTACACCTTC,CASSLGAGLGGYTF
TRBV11-2,TRBJ1-2,-,-,TGTGCCAGCAGCTCCCCCCTGCAGGGTCCCCAGTATGGCTACACCTTC,CASSSPLQGPQYGYTF
TRBV5-1,TRBJ2-5,-,-,TGCGCCAGCAGCTCGGGGGTCCAAGAGACCCAGTACTTC,CASSSGVQETQYF
TRBV19,TRBJ1-2,few,-,TGTGCCAGTAGTATAAATGGAGATGGCTACACCTTC,CASSINGDGYTF
TRBV2,TRBJ1-1,-,-,TGTGCCAGCAGCGGGGAGGCTGAAGCTTTCTTT,CASSGEAEAFF
TRBV28,TRBJ2-2,few,-,TGTGCCAGCAGCATGCTCAGGGGCGGGAACACCGGGGAGCTGTTTTTT,CASSMLRGGNTGELFF
TRBV7-6,TRBJ2-2,-,-,TGTGCCAGCAGCTTTTGGAAGACCGGGGAGCTGTTTTTT,CASSFWKTGELFF
TRBV28,TRBJ2-1,many,-,TGTGCCAGCAGTTTAAACAGGCGGAATGAGCAGTTCTTC,CASSLNRRNEQFF
TRBV29-1,TRBJ2-3,few,TRBD2,TGCAGCGGTAGGACTAGACGGGCTACGCAGTATTTT,CSGRTRRATQYF
TRBV10-1,TRBJ1-1,-,-,TGCGCCAGCAGCAGACAAGGATACACTGAAGCTTTCTTT,CASSRQGYTEAFF
TRBV5-5,TRBJ2-5,few,TRBD1,TGTGCCAGCAGCTCCGGGACAGGGGATGGCGAGACCCAGTACTTC,CASSSGTGDGETQYF
TRBV28,TRBJ1-6,few,-,TGTGCCAGTCAGGGTTCCCGGGGTTCTGATAATTCACCCCTCCACTTT,CASQGSRGSDNSPLHF
TRBV10-2,TRBJ2-7,-,-,TGCGCCAGCAGTGACGTAGCGGCACGGCGCGAGCAGTACTTC,CASSDVAARREQYF
TRBV6-5,TRBJ2-5,-,TRBD2,TGTGCCAGCAGTTACCAGCCAGCGGGGCAAGAGACCCAGTACTTC,CASSYQPAGQETQYF
TRBV7-6,TRBJ2-7,-,-,TGTGCCAGCAGCTTAGGAATGGTCGAGCAGTACTTC,CASSLGMVEQYF
TRBV5-4,TRBJ1-1,few,-,TGTGCCAGCAGCTTGGTCCCGAACACTGAAGCTTTCTTT,CASSLVPNTEAFF
TRBV6-1,TRBJ2-6,-,-,TGTGCCAGCTACAGGTCTGGGGCCAACGTCCTGACTTTC,CASYRSGANVLTF
TRBV11-1,TRBJ2-1,-,-,TGTGCCAGCAGCTCCCCTGGAGGACGCTCCTACAATGAGCAGTTCTTC,CASSSPGGRSYNEQFF